The clone carrying this T cell receptor (beta chain) was seen a few times. The sample originates from a study of blood T cells in healthy people across ages. J was trimmed by 2 bases and V by 4 bases; bases with no gene match: 11. The CDR3 is made up of 16 amino acids. From germline, CDR1 is SGDLS and CDR2 YYNGEE. Peripheral blood from each donor was collected in a volume of roughly 9.8 milliliters. Together with a sample-barcoded 5' primer, a J-beta primer mix was included in a second PCR lasting about 7 to 11 cycles. TCRdb analysed the 5' RACE reads with MiXCR anew, one entry per CDR3 protein. The data show about 840,000 distinct CDR3 sequences, 25% to 30% seen once. The data also belong to a second study, concerning T cells of mothers and their children. That report adds: Thymic selection molds TCR recombination products alike in related and unrelated pairs.

The TCR was taken from a woman aged 40 to 55 in good health. The chain is built from TRBV9 and TRBJ2-7; 8 bases fit TRBD1. What was sequenced was blood. The CDR3 region has the DNA TGTGCCAGCAGCCTATCCCCGGGACAGGAGACCTACGAGCAGTACTTC. It codes for CASSLSPGQETYEQYF.